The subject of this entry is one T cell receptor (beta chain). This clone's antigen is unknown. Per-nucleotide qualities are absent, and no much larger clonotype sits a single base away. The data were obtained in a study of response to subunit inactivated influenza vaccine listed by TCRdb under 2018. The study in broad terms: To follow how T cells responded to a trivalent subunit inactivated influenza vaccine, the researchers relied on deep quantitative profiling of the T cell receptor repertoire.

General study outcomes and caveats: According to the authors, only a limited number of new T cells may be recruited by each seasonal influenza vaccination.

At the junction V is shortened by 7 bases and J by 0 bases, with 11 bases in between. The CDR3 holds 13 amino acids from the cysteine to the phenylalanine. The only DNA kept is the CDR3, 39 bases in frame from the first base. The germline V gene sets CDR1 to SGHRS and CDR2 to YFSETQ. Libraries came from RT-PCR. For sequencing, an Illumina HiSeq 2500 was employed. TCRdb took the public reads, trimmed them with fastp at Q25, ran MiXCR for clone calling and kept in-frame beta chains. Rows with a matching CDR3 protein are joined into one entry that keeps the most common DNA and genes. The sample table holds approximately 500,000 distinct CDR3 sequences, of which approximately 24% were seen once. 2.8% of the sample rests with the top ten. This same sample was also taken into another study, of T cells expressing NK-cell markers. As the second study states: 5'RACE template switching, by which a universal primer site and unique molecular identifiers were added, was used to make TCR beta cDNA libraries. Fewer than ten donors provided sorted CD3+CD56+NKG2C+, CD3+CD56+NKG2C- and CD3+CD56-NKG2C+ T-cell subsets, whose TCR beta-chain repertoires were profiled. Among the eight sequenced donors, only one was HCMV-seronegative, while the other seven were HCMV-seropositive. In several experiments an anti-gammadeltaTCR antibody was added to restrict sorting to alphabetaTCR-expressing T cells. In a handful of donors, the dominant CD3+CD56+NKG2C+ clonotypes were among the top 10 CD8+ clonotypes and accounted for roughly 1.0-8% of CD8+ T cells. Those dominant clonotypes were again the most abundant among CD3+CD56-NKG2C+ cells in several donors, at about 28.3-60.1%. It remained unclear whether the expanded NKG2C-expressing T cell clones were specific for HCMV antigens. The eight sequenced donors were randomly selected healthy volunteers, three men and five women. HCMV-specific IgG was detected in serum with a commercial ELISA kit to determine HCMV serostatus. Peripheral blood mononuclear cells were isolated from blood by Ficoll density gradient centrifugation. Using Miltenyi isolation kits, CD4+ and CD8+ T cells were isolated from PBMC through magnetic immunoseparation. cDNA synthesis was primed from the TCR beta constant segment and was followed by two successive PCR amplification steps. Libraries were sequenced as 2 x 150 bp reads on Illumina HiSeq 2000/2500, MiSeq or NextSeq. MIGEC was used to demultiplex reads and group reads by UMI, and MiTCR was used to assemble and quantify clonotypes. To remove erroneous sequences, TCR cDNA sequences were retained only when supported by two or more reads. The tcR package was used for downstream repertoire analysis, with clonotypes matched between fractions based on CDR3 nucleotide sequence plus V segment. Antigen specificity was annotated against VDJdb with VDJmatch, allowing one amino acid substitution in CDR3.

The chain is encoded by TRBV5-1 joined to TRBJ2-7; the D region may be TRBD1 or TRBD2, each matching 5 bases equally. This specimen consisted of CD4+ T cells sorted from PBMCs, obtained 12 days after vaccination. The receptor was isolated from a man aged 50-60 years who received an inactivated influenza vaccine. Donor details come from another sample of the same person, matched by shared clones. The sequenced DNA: TGCGCCAGCGGGGGACCTCGCTCCTACGAGCAGTACTTC. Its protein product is CASGGPRSYEQYF.